A selection of T cell receptor beta chains follows, all from one sample in a study of T cells expressing NK-cell markers. TCRdb re-called the 5' RACE reads and gives one entry per CDR3 protein, without DNA. Recorded here are a few hundred thousand distinct CDR3 sequences; the top ten clones represent more than 1.4%. Sequencing input: blood T cells: a sorted CD56 or NKG2C T cell subset, CD4+ or CD8+ T cells, or bulk PBMC T cells (not recorded which). These TCRs come from a woman in her forties or fifties in good health. Each CDR3 is given with its conserved first and last residue.

V	J	CDR3
TRBV20-1	TRBJ2-1	CSASPGGRLLNEQFF
TRBV27	TRBJ2-3	CASIDQGSDTQYF
TRBV29-1	TRBJ1-4	CSVVRRVSSGEKLFF
TRBV3-1	TRBJ1-2	CASSLGDVKTGGYTF
TRBV7-3	TRBJ2-3	CASSLGSEVALHTQYF
TRBV6-6	TRBJ1-6	CASIGASYNSPLHF
TRBV3-1	TRBJ2-1	CASSHGFGEQFF
TRBV3-1	TRBJ1-5	CASSQNGENQPQHF
TRBV10-3	TRBJ1-1	CAISESGQGRNTEAFF
TRBV6-5	TRBJ1-3	CASTFGGAGGTIYF
TRBV30	TRBJ2-1	CAWGSGQGGQFF
TRBV19	TRBJ1-6	CAAMGRWALHF
TRBV6-2/TRBV6-3	TRBJ2-1	CASSLRLAGEQFF
TRBV20-1	TRBJ2-6	CSASSLTGDSGANVLTF
TRBV3-1	TRBJ2-2	CASRQGSGAGELFF
TRBV19	TRBJ1-1	CASSIAPGRNTEAFF
TRBV5-1	TRBJ2-3	CASSFSPADTQYF
TRBV2	TRBJ2-3	CASSWDYATDTQYF
TRBV7-2	TRBJ1-1	CASSLGGGGSEAFF
TRBV15	TRBJ2-1	CATSRGFEQFF
TRBV5-1	TRBJ2-7	CASSSPWSSGSPYEQYF
TRBV12-3/TRBV12-4	TRBJ1-1	CASHLSGNAFF
TRBV5-8	TRBJ2-1	CASSLYGGVHNEQFF
TRBV11-2	TRBJ2-1	CASSKRQGNEQFF
TRBV4-2	TRBJ2-5	CASSQDGVLAGRETQYF
TRBV6-1	TRBJ2-1	CASSPGFRGEQFF
TRBV5-1	TRBJ1-2	CASSSGETFPLYGYTF
TRBV7-9	TRBJ2-1	CASSWGGRNYNEQFF
TRBV21-1	TRBJ2-1	CASSKALAGGHSYNEQFF
TRBV29-1	TRBJ1-2	CSVRSPNDGYTF
TRBV12-3/TRBV12-4	TRBJ2-1	CASSFIRPENEQFF
TRBV5-1	TRBJ2-5	CASSLGGTSSQETQYF
TRBV24-1	TRBJ1-5	CATSGKGGGRHQPQHF
TRBV12-3/TRBV12-4	TRBJ1-1	CASTLGRGTGVTEAFF
TRBV12-3/TRBV12-4	TRBJ2-3	CASSLLRATDTQYF
TRBV20-1	TRBJ2-6	CSARRDSSYTSGANVLTF
TRBV12-3/TRBV12-4	TRBJ2-3	CASSLGRNTQYF
TRBV4-1	TRBJ2-2	CASSPLIGELFF
TRBV29-1	TRBJ2-7	CSVGQGPLNYEQYF
TRBV3-1	TRBJ2-5	CASSHGRAFETQYF
TRBV20-1	TRBJ2-4	CSARWGGRNIQYF
TRBV19	TRBJ2-1	CASSVLSGGFDEQFF
TRBV6-1	TRBJ1-2	CASSSRAGGYGYTF
TRBV12-3/TRBV12-4	TRBJ2-5	CASNAGNLETQYF
TRBV10-1	TRBJ2-1	CASRRDRGHNEQFF
TRBV25-1	TRBJ1-1	CASSTGAFGGAFF
TRBV12-3/TRBV12-4	TRBJ2-7	CASSSTGADSYEQYF
TRBV10-3	TRBJ2-1	CAISGLGTSGKDEQFF